This TCR beta chain came from a study of OX40 agonist ivuxolimab in advanced cancers. At the level of the study: Prior anti-PD-1, anti-PD-L1 or anti-CTLA-4 therapy did not bar entry, and 30% to 40% had some. Three patients, one with hepatocellular carcinoma and two with cutaneous melanoma, responded partially.

Study-wide points: Among some nonresponders, normalized T-cell clonal expansion was also low. Clonal expansion was seen in CD4+ and CD8+ blood T cells by week 6 at 0.1 to 3.0 mg/kg.

Sequenced by immunoSEQ multiplex PCR; TCRdb stores in-frame clones only, minus some. The sample contains 40,000 to 60,000 clones, approximately 79% of which appear only once. V was shortened by 5 bases and J by 12 bases, with 17 bases between the two germline ends. Per germline, CDR1 SGHTA and CDR2 FQGNSA. This CDR3 has 13 residues. A word on this clone: The target antigen is unknown.

J is TRBJ2-1 and V is TRBV7-2; tentatively, D is TRBD1 or TRBD2 (5 bases each). The sequence was collected from an adult with an advanced solid tumor such as melanoma, head and neck, liver or kidney cancer. This specimen consisted of CD4+ or CD8+ T cells sorted from blood, obtained in a trial of the OX40 agonist ivuxolimab. CDR3 loop: CASSPGGGVPQFF. In DNA form, the CDR3 reads TGTGCCAGCAGCCCGGGTGGGGGAGTGCCGCAGTTCTTC.